The rows below give T cell receptor beta chains drawn from one sample of a study of T cells in Graves' hyperthyroidism and ophthalmopathy. TCRdb reanalysed the multiplex PCR reads using MiXCR and keeps one entry per CDR3 protein. The table lists more than 550,000 distinct CDR3 sequences, 15% to 20% of them singletons, with roughly a sixth in the top ten. The specimen was blood. The receptors were sampled from a man aged 50-59 years with Graves' hyperthyroidism. Each CDR3 is given with its conserved first and last residue. D genes are given only for firm matches. Only part of the rows carry a size: once, few, many, or a class if the clone is expanded.

TRBJ1-2 | many | TRBV12-3/TRBV12-4 | TRBD1 | CASSRDRGMGGDGYTF | TGTGCCAGCAGCCGTGACAGGGGTATGGGGGGTGATGGCTACACCTTC
TRBJ2-7 | many | TRBV12-3/TRBV12-4 | - | CASSFSRALYSYEQYF | TGTGCCAGCAGTTTTTCAAGGGCCCTTTACTCCTACGAGCAGTACTTC
TRBJ2-5 | - | TRBV20-1 | - | CSDSTIGEGHQETQYF | TGCAGTGACTCAACAATCGGCGAGGGCCATCAAGAGACCCAGTACTTC
TRBJ1-5 | - | TRBV4-3 | - | CASSLSSSNQPQHF | TGCGCCAGCAGCCTGAGTAGTAGCAATCAGCCCCAGCATTTT
TRBJ2-7 | - | TRBV12-3/TRBV12-4 | TRBD1 | CASSPDDRGGYEQYF | TGTGCCAGCAGCCCTGATGACAGGGGGGGATACGAGCAGTACTTC
TRBJ1-1 | few | TRBV5-1 | - | CASSLIGGMNTEAFF | TGCGCCAGCAGCTTGATCGGGGGAATGAACACTGAAGCTTTCTTT
TRBJ1-1 | - | TRBV24-1 | - | CATSDRGTLNTEAFF | TGTGCCACCAGTGATAGGGGGACACTGAACACTGAAGCTTTCTTT
TRBJ2-1 | - | TRBV6-1 | TRBD2 | CASIGLAGGSSYNEQFF | TGTGCCAGCATCGGACTAGCGGGAGGGAGCTCCTACAATGAGCAGTTCTTC
TRBJ2-2 | few | TRBV28 | TRBD1 | CASSPIGTGATGELFF | TGTGCCAGCTCCCCAATCGGGACAGGGGCCACCGGGGAGCTGTTTTTT
TRBJ2-7 | many | TRBV7-9 | - | CASSLAVGGEQYF | TGTGCCAGCAGCTTAGCTGTAGGGGGCGAGCAGTACTTC
TRBJ2-7 | many | TRBV28 | TRBD2 | CASSPRLAGLYEQYF | TGTGCCAGCAGCCCAAGACTAGCGGGTCTCTACGAGCAGTACTTC
TRBJ2-7 | many | TRBV30 | - | CAWRDFSSYEQYF | TGTGCCTGGAGGGACTTTAGCTCCTACGAGCAGTACTTC
TRBJ2-3 | - | TRBV20-1 | - | CSASPGGGSTDTQYF | TGCAGTGCTAGTCCAGGGGGAGGAAGCACAGATACGCAGTATTTT
TRBJ1-1 | - | TRBV7-2 | - | CASSQVPGDTEAFF | TGTGCCAGCAGCCAAGTCCCGGGCGACACTGAAGCTTTCTTT
TRBJ2-5 | many | TRBV5-1 | TRBD2 | CASSLGLAATQETQYF | TGCGCCAGCAGCCTGGGACTAGCGGCTACCCAAGAGACCCAGTACTTC
TRBJ2-2 | few | TRBV11-2 | TRBD2 | CASSKAGEEAGELFF | TGTGCCAGCAGCAAAGCGGGAGAAGAGGCCGGGGAGCTGTTTTTT
TRBJ2-7 | many | TRBV12-3/TRBV12-4 | TRBD2 | CASSLTGLAGKQYF | TGTGCCAGCAGTTTAACGGGACTAGCGGGAAAGCAGTACTTC
TRBJ2-7 | many | TRBV6-2/TRBV6-3 | - | CASSKDGTYEQYF | TGTGCCAGCAGTAAGGACGGAACCTACGAGCAGTACTTC
TRBJ1-5 | - | TRBV20-1 | - | CSARVGDQPQHF | TGCAGTGCTAGAGTAGGGGATCAGCCCCAGCATTTT
TRBJ2-7 | - | TRBV4-1 | - | CASSQEWGPPYEQYF | TGCGCCAGCAGCCAAGAATGGGGACCCCCCTACGAGCAGTACTTC
TRBJ2-5 | many | TRBV2 | - | CASLGEPQRTQYF | TGTGCCAGTCTGGGGGAACCTCAGCGGACCCAGTACTTC
TRBJ1-2 | many | TRBV14 | - | CASSHKLPGHLNYGYTF | TGTGCCAGCAGCCATAAACTCCCGGGACATCTCAACTATGGCTACACCTTC
TRBJ1-1 | many | TRBV28 | - | CASSSGMNTEAFF | TGTGCCAGCAGTTCGGGCATGAACACTGAAGCTTTCTTT
TRBJ2-4 | few | TRBV20-1 | TRBD2 | CSAWTSGMAKNIQYF | TGCAGTGCTTGGACTAGCGGGATGGCCAAAAACATTCAGTACTTC
TRBJ2-5 | many | TRBV2 | TRBD2 | CASRASGDAQETQYF | TGTGCCAGCAGAGCTAGCGGGGACGCGCAAGAGACCCAGTACTTC
TRBJ1-4 | many | TRBV19 | - | CASTIGYAEFEKLFF | TGTGCCAGTACTATCGGCTACGCGGAGTTTGAAAAACTGTTTTTT
TRBJ2-7 | many | TRBV18 | TRBD2 | CASSPGTSGRFSSYEQYF | TGTGCCAGCTCACCAGGGACTAGCGGGAGGTTTAGCTCCTACGAGCAGTACTTC
TRBJ2-1 | few | TRBV14 | - | CASGTALYNEQFF | TGTGCCAGTGGAACCGCTCTCTACAATGAGCAGTTCTTC
TRBJ2-1 | - | TRBV4-1 | - | CASSQERAEQFF | TGCGCCAGCAGCCAAGAGCGAGCGGAGCAGTTCTTC
TRBJ1-1 | many | TRBV25-1 | - | CASSELGGNTEAFF | TGTGCCAGCAGTGAGTTGGGGGGCAACACTGAAGCTTTCTTT
TRBJ2-7 | - | TRBV5-1 | - | CASSPRGGHAYGQYF | TGCGCCAGCAGCCCTAGAGGGGGGCACGCCTACGGGCAGTACTTC
TRBJ2-7 | many | TRBV6-1 | TRBD1 | CARVIQGVSYEQYF | TGTGCCAGAGTGATACAGGGGGTCTCCTACGAGCAGTACTTC